Included here is one T cell receptor beta chain sequence, with context. This clone's antigen is unknown. No much larger clone exists at a distance of one base, and base qualities are not known. CDR1 is given as MNHEY and CDR2 as SVGAGI, both from the germline V gene. From the cysteine through the phenylalanine, the CDR3 covers 13 amino acids. The retained sequence is limited to the CDR3, 39 bases, with the frame set at the first base. V has 6 bases trimmed and J has 7 bases trimmed; junction bases matching no gene number 8. These data belong to a study of blood T cell repertoires in COVID-19 (dated by TCRdb to the early 2020s). Turning to the overall study: Samples covering the acute and convalescent phases of COVID-19 were provided by collaborators in the United States, Italy and Spain. The prospective study material was composed of cDNA or gDNA derived from T cells, B-cell-depleted T cells, or PBMCs. HLA class I and class II types, where available, came from metadata supplied by the sample provider rather than from assay-based typing. A de-identified subject ID, COVID-19 status, age in years and sex were almost always included in the sample metadata. The dataset comprised deeply sampled blood TCRbeta repertoires from subjects exposed to, actively infected with, or recovered from COVID-19. The samples were drawn from the first 160 participants of the ongoing ImmuneRACE study and from more than 1,000 subjects provided by 6 global collaborators. The repertoires were released in a freely available public database meant as a resource for research on the immune response to SARS-CoV-2. Overall study outcomes, separate from this receptor: The amount of clinical and demographic metadata varied by source and participant and was provided uncurated.

Enrolling through a virtual design, the prospective study's participants ranged in age from roughly 18 to 95 years and lived across 24 United States geographic areas. To assign participants to cohorts, the prospective study relied on clinical history that participants themselves reported in a screening survey and a study questionnaire. For ImmuneRACE Cohort 3, a participant was defined as recovered based on two consecutive negative NP/OP PCR tests, clearance by a healthcare professional, or resolution of symptoms. Each participant in the prospective study had whole blood, serum and a nasopharyngeal or oropharyngeal swab collected by mobile phlebotomists. Prospective study participants could optionally give additional blood draws and questionnaires over an approximately two-month period. Prospective study blood samples were shipped either frozen or at room temperature before DNA extraction. TCRbeta CDR3 regions were amplified from genomic DNA by means of the immunoSEQ Assay, a bias-controlled multiplex PCR. On the study's bioinformatics: The number of nucleated cells in each sample was estimated by amplification of reference gene primers within the assay. To quantify the absolute abundance of each unique TCRbeta CDR3 rearrangement, sequence reads were collapsed and filtered. For each sample, productive Simpson clonality was calculated by taking the square root of Simpson's diversity index across productive rearrangements. TCRdb obtained this table from immuneACCESS and retained in-frame rearrangements with V and J assigned. These tables miss some clones; where compared with another copy, unresolved V genes account for less than half of the shortfall, and the remainder is unexplained. V and J calls and clone size follow that table, whereas D and trimming were derived from the DNA. The sample profile shows about 380,000 clones; about 89% of them were found once. The ten most abundant clones make up 1.3% of the sample.

The sample consisted of PBMCs or T cells enriched from blood (not recorded which). This chain joins TRBV6-5 to TRBJ1-2; the central 7 bases match TRBD1. The origin of this receptor is a man between 25 and 39 years old who had recovered from COVID-19. The CDR3: CASSFGTEGGYTF. Read as DNA, the sequence is TGTGCCAGCAGCTTCGGGACAGAAGGTGGCTACACCTTC.